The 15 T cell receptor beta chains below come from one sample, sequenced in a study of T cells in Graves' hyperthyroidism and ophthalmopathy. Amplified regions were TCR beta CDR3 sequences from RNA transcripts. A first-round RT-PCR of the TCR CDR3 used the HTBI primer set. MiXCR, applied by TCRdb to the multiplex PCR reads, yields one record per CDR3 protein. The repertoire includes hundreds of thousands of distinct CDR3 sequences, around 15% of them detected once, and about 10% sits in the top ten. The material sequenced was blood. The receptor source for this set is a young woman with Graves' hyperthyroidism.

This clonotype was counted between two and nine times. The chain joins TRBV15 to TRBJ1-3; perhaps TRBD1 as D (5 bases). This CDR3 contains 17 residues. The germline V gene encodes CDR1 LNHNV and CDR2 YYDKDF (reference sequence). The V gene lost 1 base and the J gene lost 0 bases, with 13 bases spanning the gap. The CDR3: CATSRVEGLLSGNTIYF. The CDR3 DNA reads TGTGCCACCAGCAGAGTGGAGGGACTCCTCTCTGGAAACACCATATATTTT.

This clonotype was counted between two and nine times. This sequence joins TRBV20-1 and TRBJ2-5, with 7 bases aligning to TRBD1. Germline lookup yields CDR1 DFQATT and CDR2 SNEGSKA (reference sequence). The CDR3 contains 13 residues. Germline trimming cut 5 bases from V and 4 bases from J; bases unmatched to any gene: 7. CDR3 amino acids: CSALPTGVETQYF. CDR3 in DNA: TGCAGTGCTCTACCTACAGGGGTAGAGACCCAGTACTTC.

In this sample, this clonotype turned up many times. The DNA of the CDR3 is TGTGCCAGCAGCGTCCGGGGCAGAGGCTCCTACGAGCAGTACTTC. Translating it yields CASSVRGRGSYEQYF. V usage is TRBV28 and J usage is TRBJ2-7, with D perhaps given as TRBD1 or TRBD2 (5 bases each). The V end was cut by 6 bases, the J end by 0 bases, with 15 bases between. The CDR3 loop spans 15 amino acids. The germline CDR1 and CDR2 sequences are MDHEN and SYDVKM. Drawing the rest from reference TRBV28 and TRBJ2-7, the complete variable domain is DVKVTQSSRYLVKRTGEKVFLECVQDMDHENMFWYRQDPGLGLRLIYFSYDVKMKEKGDIPEGYSVSREKKERFSLILESASTNQTSMYLCASSVRGRGSYEQYFGPGTRLTVT.

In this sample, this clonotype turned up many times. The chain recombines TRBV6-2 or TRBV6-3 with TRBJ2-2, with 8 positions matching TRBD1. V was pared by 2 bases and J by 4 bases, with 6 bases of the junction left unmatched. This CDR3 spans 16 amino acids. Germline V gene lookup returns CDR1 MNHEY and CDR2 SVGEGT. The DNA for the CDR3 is TGTGCCAGCAGTTACCGCAGGGGGCACGGCACCGGGGAGCTGTTTTTT. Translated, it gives CASSYRRGHGTGELFF.

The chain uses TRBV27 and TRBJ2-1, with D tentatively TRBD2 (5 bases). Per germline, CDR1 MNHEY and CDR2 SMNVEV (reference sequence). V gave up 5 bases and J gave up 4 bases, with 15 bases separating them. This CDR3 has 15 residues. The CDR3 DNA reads TGTGCCAGCAGTCCCACCCGAGGGATATACAATGAGCAGTTCTTC. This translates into CASSPTRGIYNEQFF.

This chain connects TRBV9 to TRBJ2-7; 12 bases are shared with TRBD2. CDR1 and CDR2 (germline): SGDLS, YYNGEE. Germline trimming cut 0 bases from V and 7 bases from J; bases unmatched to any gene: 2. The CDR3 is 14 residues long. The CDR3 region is CASSVGGTSGEQYF. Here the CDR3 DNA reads TGTGCCAGCAGCGTAGGAGGGACTAGCGGGGAGCAGTACTTC.

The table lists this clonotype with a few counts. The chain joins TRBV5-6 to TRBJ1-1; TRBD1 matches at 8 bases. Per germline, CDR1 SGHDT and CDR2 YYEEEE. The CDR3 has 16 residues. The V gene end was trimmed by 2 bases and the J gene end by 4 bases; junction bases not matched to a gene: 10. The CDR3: CASSFPTGGGSTEAFF. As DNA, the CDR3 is TGTGCCAGCAGCTTTCCCACAGGGGGAGGGAGCACTGAAGCTTTCTTT.

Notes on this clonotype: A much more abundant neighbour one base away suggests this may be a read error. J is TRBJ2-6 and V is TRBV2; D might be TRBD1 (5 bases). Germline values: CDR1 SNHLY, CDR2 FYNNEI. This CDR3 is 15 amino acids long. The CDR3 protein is CASSERISGAKVLTF. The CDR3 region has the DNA TGTGCCAGCAGTGAAAGGATCTCTGGGGCCAAGGTCCTGACTTTC.

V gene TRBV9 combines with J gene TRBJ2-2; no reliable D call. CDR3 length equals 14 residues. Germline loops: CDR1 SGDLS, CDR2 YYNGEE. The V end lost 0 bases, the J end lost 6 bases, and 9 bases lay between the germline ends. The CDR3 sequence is CASSVGSGSGELFF. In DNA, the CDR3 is TGTGCCAGCAGCGTAGGTTCTGGTTCCGGGGAGCTGTTTTTT. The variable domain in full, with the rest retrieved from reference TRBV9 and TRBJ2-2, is DSGVTQTPKHLITATGQRVTLRCSPRSGDLSVYWYQQSLDQGLQFLIQYYNGEERAKGNILERFSAQQFPDLHSELNLSSLELGDSALYFCASSVGSGSGELFFGEGSRLTVL.

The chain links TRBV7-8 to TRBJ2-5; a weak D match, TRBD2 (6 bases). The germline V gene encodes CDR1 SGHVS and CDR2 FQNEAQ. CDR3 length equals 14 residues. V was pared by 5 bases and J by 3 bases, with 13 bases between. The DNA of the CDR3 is TGTGCCAGCAGCCCCGGGGACTTCAAAGAGACCCAGTACTTC. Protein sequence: CASSPGDFKETQYF.

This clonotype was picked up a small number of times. In DNA, the CDR3 is TGTGCCAGCAGTTTATTAGGAGGGGGGGCAACTCAAGAGACCCAGTACTTC. Protein product: CASSLLGGGATQETQYF. The rearrangement joins TRBV28 to TRBJ2-5, with a possible D match to TRBD2 (7 bases). Germline CDR1 and CDR2: MDHEN and SYDVKM. With 1 base removed from V and 2 bases from J, the gap between germline ends came to 17 bases. The CDR3 is made up of 17 amino acids.

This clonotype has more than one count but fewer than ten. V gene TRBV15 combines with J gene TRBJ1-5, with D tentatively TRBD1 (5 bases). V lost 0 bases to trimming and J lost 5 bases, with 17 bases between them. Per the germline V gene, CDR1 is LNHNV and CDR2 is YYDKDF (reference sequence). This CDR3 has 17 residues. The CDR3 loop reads CATSRDFWAGPDQPQHF. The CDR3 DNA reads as TGTGCCACCAGCAGAGATTTTTGGGCAGGGCCTGATCAGCCCCAGCATTTT.

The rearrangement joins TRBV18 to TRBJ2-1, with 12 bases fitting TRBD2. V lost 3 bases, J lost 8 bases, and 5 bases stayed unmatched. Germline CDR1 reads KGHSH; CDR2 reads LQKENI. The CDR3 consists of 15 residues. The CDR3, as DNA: TGTGCCAGCTCACCGACTAGCGGGAGTGGGTATGAGCAGTTCTTC. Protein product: CASSPTSGSGYEQFF.

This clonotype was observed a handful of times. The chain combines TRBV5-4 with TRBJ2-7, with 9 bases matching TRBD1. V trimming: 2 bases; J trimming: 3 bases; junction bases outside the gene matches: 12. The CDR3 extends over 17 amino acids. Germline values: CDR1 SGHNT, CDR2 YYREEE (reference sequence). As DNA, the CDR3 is TGTGCCAGCAGCTTTGTGGTTTTCCCGGGACAGGGCTACGAGCAGTACTTC. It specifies CASSFVVFPGQGYEQYF.

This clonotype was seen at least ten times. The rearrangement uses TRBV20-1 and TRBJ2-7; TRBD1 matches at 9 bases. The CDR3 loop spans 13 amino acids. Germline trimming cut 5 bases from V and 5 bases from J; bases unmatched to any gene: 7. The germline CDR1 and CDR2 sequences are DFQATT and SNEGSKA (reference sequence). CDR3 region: CSASAGTGNEQYF. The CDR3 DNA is TGCAGTGCTTCCGCCGGGACAGGGAACGAGCAGTACTTC.